The TCR beta chain described here comes from a study of blood T cell repertoires in COVID-19. Using immunoSEQ multiplex PCR, the repertoire was profiled, and TCRdb retains in-frame clones only, with some absent. The data show under 300,000 clones, roughly 90% seen once. This CDR3 comprises 16 residues. V shed 5 bases, J shed 7 bases, and the junction held 11 bases outside the gene matches. Germline V lookup: CDR1 SGHVS, CDR2 FNYEAQ. The study recruited people aged roughly 18 to 95 years across more than 20 US areas. The specimen was PBMCs or T cells enriched from blood (not recorded which). This sequence was found in a young woman with acute COVID-19. The J gene is TRBJ1-4, the V gene TRBV7-6, with TRBD1 matching over 9 bases. CDR3 in amino acids: CASSTGTGHDREKLFF. DNA for the CDR3: TGTGCCAGCAGCACGGGGACAGGGCATGATCGTGAAAAACTGTTTTTT.